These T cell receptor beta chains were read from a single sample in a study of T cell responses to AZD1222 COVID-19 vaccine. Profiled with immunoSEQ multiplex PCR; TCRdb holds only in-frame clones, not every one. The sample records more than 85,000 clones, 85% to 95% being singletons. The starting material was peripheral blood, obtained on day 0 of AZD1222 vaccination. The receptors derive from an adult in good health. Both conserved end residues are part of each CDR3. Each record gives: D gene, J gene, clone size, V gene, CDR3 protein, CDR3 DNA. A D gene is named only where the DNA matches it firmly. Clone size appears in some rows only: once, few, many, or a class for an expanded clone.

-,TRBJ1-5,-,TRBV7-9,CASSLGVGGSNQPQHF,TGTGCCAGCAGCCTCGGGGTTGGCGGGAGCAATCAGCCCCAGCATTTT
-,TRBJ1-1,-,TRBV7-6,CASSRLSQSMNTEAFF,TGTGCCAGCAGCCGTTTGAGTCAGAGCATGAACACTGAAGCTTTCTTT
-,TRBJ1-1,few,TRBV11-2,CASSVTATTEAFF,TGTGCCAGCAGCGTTACAGCTACCACTGAAGCTTTCTTT
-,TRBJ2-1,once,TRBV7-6,CASTLTTAFYDEQFF,TGTGCCAGCACCCTAACAACGGCTTTTTACGATGAGCAGTTCTTC
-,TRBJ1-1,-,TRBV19,CASKRGANTEAFF,TGTGCCAGTAAAAGAGGGGCGAACACTGAAGCTTTCTTT
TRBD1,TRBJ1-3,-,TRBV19,CATQGGLSGNTIYF,TGTGCCACTCAGGGGGGACTATCTGGAAACACCATATATTTT
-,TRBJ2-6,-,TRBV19,CASSGQTSKPDSGANVLTF,TGTGCCAGTAGTGGGCAAACAAGCAAACCGGACTCTGGGGCCAACGTCCTGACTTTC
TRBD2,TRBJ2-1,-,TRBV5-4,CASSAGTSSHNEQFF,TGTGCCAGCAGCGCCGGGACTAGTTCCCACAATGAGCAGTTCTTC
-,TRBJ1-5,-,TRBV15,CATAGMGNQPQHF,TGTGCCACCGCAGGGATGGGCAATCAGCCCCAGCATTTT
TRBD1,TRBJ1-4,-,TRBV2,CASTQGTGGAVEKLFF,TGTGCCAGTACACAGGGGACAGGGGGCGCGGTGGAAAAACTGTTTTTT
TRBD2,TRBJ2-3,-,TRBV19,CASSPGTSGGAPTQYF,TGTGCCAGTAGTCCCGGGACTAGCGGGGGGGCCCCTACGCAGTATTTT
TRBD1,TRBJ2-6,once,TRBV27,CASSRTTGTGANVLTF,TGTGCCAGCAGTCGGACGACAGGGACTGGGGCCAACGTCCTGACTTTC
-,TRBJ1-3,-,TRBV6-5,CASIEHLLSGNTIYF,TGTGCCAGCATCGAACATCTCCTTTCTGGAAACACCATATATTTT
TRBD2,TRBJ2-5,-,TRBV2,CASSVGTSGGHGETQYF,TGTGCCAGCAGTGTTGGGACTAGCGGGGGTCACGGCGAGACCCAGTACTTC
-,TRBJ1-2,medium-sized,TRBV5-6,CASSGQGNYGYTF,TGTGCCAGCAGCGGGCAGGGGAACTATGGCTACACCTTC
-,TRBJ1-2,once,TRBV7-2,CASSYRDTTNYGYTF,TGTGCCAGCAGCTACCGGGACACTACTAACTATGGCTACACCTTC
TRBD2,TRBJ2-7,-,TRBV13,CASSPGLGYNEQYF,TGTGCCAGCAGCCCGGGACTAGGTTATAACGAGCAGTACTTC
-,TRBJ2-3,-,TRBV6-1,CASSETAGGTDTQYF,TGTGCCAGCAGTGAAACGGCGGGTGGCACAGATACGCAGTATTTT
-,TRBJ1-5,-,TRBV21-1,CASSTRGGNSNQPQHF,TGTGCCAGCAGCACCCGGGGCGGGAATAGCAATCAGCCCCAGCATTTT
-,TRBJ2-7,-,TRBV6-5,CASSYDSGRAHEQYF,TGTGCCAGCAGTTACGACTCCGGCAGGGCCCACGAGCAGTACTTC
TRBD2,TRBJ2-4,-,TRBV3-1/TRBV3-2,CASSHVLAGGRGIQYF,TGTGCCAGCAGCCACGTTCTAGCGGGGGGGCGGGGCATTCAGTACTTC
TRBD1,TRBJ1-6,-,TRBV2,CASTTGTGGSPLHF,TGTGCCAGCACCACCGGGACAGGGGGCTCACCCCTCCACTTT
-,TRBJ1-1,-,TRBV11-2,CASSLEPSENTEAFF,TGTGCCAGCAGCTTAGAGCCCAGCGAGAACACTGAAGCTTTCTTT
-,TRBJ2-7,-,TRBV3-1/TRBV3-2,CASSQVDEQYF,TGTGCCAGCAGCCAAGTCGACGAGCAGTACTTC
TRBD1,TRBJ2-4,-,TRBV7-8,CASSLGDRGRKNIQYF,TGTGCCAGCAGCTTAGGAGACAGGGGGCGTAAAAACATTCAGTACTTC
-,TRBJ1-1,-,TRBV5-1,CASSLGGMATEAFF,TGCGCCAGCAGCTTAGGGGGAATGGCCACTGAAGCTTTCTTT
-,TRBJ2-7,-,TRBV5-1,CASSLGGAPYEQYF,TGCGCCAGCAGCTTGGGGGGAGCCCCCTACGAGCAGTACTTC
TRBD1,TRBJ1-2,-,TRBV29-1,CSVDDRDGYTF,TGCAGCGTTGACGACAGGGATGGCTACACCTTC
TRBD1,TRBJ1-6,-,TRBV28,CASTPGQAQSPLHF,TGTGCCAGCACCCCGGGACAGGCCCAATCACCCCTCCACTTT